The 15 T cell receptor beta chains below all came from one sample that was sequenced in a study of T cells in Graves' hyperthyroidism and ophthalmopathy. The source material, RNA transcripts, was used to amplify TCR beta CDR3 regions. Primed by the HTBI set, a first-round RT-PCR was run on the TCR CDR3. TCRdb fed the multiplex PCR reads into MiXCR, producing one record per CDR3 protein. The profile shows some 600,000 distinct CDR3 sequences, approximately 15% of them singletons. The sequenced sample was blood. The receptor set was obtained from a young woman with Graves' hyperthyroidism that later progressed to Graves' ophthalmopathy.

This clonotype was recorded at least ten times. The chain recombines TRBV20-1 with TRBJ1-2; tentatively, D is TRBD1 (6 bases). Germline-derived CDR1 and CDR2 are DFQATT and SNEGSKA (reference sequence). Trimming took 6 bases from V and 8 from J, leaving 22 bases between them. The CDR3 sequence is 14 residues long. CDR3 in DNA: TGCAGTGCCTACCCGGGGGGCGCCACACAAGGCTACACCTTC. It yields the protein CSAYPGGATQGYTF.

On this clonotype: A single base separates this from a much larger clone, so it may be a read error. As the CDR3 is not closed by the conserved phenylalanine or tryptophan, this likely results from a read error. V gene TRBV9 combines with J gene TRBJ1-2; 7 bases align to TRBD1. The CDR3 sequence is 17 residues long. Germline CDR1 reads SGDLS; CDR2 reads YYNGEE. V shed 5 bases, J shed 4 bases, and the junction held 17 bases outside the gene matches. The CDR3 is CASSQAGTVLTGYGYTC. The CDR3 DNA reads TGTGCCAGCAGTCAGGCCGGGACAGTCCTTACAGGCTATGGCTACACCTGC.

The chain combines TRBV24-1 with TRBJ2-1, with 7 positions matching TRBD1. The germline V gene encodes CDR1 KGHDR and CDR2 SFDVKD. J gave up 5 bases and V 9 bases, and 3 bases lay outside the gene matches. This CDR3 has 12 amino acids. The CDR3 reads CATGTEDNEQFF. The CDR3 DNA follows: TGTGCCACCGGGACAGAGGACAATGAGCAGTTCTTC.

This clonotype was picked up many times. Here the CDR3 reads CASTASGISYEQYF. CDR3 in DNA: TGTGCCAGCACCGCTAGCGGGATCTCCTACGAGCAGTACTTC. The V call is TRBV6-2 or TRBV6-3, the J call TRBJ2-7, with 9 bases aligning to TRBD2. The CDR3 runs 14 residues. Trimming at V came to 7 bases and at J to 0 bases, leaving 4 bases not matched to a gene. Looked up from germline, CDR1 is MNHEY and CDR2 is SVGEGT.

This clonotype showed up many times. The CDR3 DNA reads TGTGCCAGCAGCGTGGAGGTTGGGATTGGCACAGATACGCAGTATTTT. Protein: CASSVEVGIGTDTQYF. The V call is TRBV9, the J call TRBJ2-3; maybe TRBD2 (5 bases). CDR1 and CDR2 from the germline V gene are SGDLS and YYNGEE. The CDR3 contains 16 residues. V was pared by 2 bases and J by 1 base, with 14 bases between.

This clonotype was counted at least ten times. V and J are TRBV20-1 and TRBJ1-1; D call uncertain. V was trimmed by 5 bases and J by 3 bases, leaving 10 bases between them. The CDR3 loop spans 12 amino acids. Germline V gene sequence: CDR1 DFQATT, CDR2 SNEGSKA (reference sequence). The CDR3 coding sequence is TGCAGTGCTTCTCCGGGAGACACTGAAGCTTTCTTT. Amino acids: CSASPGDTEAFF.

The chain employs TRBV4-2 and TRBJ1-5; 8 bases are shared with TRBD1. This CDR3 spans 13 amino acids. V was pared by 3 bases and J by 7 bases, with 2 bases of the junction left unmatched. Germline assignment: CDR1 LGHNA and CDR2 YNFKEQ. The CDR3 loop is CASSQDREQPQHF. The CDR3 DNA is TGTGCCAGCAGCCAGGACAGGGAACAGCCCCAGCATTTT.

Ten or more counts support this clonotype. The chain uses TRBV20-1 and TRBJ1-2, with unresolved D. The CDR3 loop spans 13 amino acids. CDR1 is DFQATT, CDR2 SNEGSKA, per germline (reference sequence). The CDR3 is CSPPPPQKDGYTF. DNA for the CDR3: TGCAGCCCCCCGCCGCCTCAGAAGGATGGCTACACCTTC.

This clonotype was seen repeatedly, ten times or more. The chain joins TRBV30 to TRBJ2-7, with D unresolved. The CDR3 has 16 residues. Germline-derived CDR1 and CDR2 are GTSNPN and SVGIG (reference sequence). Trimming took 2 bases from V and 4 from J, leaving 21 bases between them. The CDR3: CAWSSLDPRGVYEQYF. The CDR3 nucleotides read TGTGCCTGGAGTTCCCTCGACCCCCGTGGGGTTTACGAGCAGTACTTC.

This clonotype showed up many times. J is TRBJ1-1 and V is TRBV29-1, with D unresolved. This CDR3 has 14 residues. V lost 4 bases, J lost 11 bases, and 23 bases lay in between. The germline CDR1 and CDR2 sequences are SQVTM and ANQGSEA. The CDR3 loop reads CSVGPRLSNVGAFF. DNA for the CDR3: TGCAGCGTTGGGCCCCGACTTTCTAACGTGGGGGCTTTCTTT. The full variable domain, completed using reference TRBV29-1 and TRBJ1-1, is SAVISQKPSRDICQRGTSLTIQCQVDSQVTMMFWYRQQPGQSLTLIATANQGSEATYESGFVIDKFPISRPNLTFSTLTVSNMSPEDSSIYLCSVGPRLSNVGAFFGQGTRLTVV.

This clonotype occurred many times. The gene calls are TRBV28 and TRBJ2-1, with 8 bases aligning to TRBD2. CDR3 length equals 16 residues. V lost 1 base, J lost 6 bases, and 8 bases stayed unmatched. CDR1 is MDHEN and CDR2 is SYDVKM in the germline V gene. CDR3 bases: TGTGCCAGCAGTTTATCCCAGCGGGAGTATCTCAATGAGCAGTTCTTC. Translation gives CASSLSQREYLNEQFF.

Ten or more counts support this clonotype. This chain's CDR3 is CASSPGGDADTQYF. The CDR3 nucleotides are TGTGCCAGCAGCCCGGGGGGCGACGCAGATACGCAGTATTTT. The chain couples TRBV11-3 to TRBJ2-3; TRBD2 is a possible D gene (7 bases). The V gene's germline CDR1 is SGHNT and CDR2 YENEEA. Trimming shortened V by 5 bases and J by 4 bases, and 13 bases separated the two germline ends. This CDR3 region has 14 residues. Together with reference TRBV11-3 and TRBJ2-3, the CDR3 gives the full variable domain: EAGVVQSPRYKIIEKKQPVAFWCNPISGHNTLYWYLQNLGQGPELLIRYENEEAVDDSQLPKDRFSAERLKGVDSTLKIQPAELGDSAVYLCASSPGGDADTQYFGPGTRLTVL.

This clonotype was seen ten or more times. The CDR3 DNA reads as TGTGCCAGCTCACCAGAAGGGACAGGGCCCCGGACCCAGTACTTC. It codes for CASSPEGTGPRTQYF. The chain links TRBV18 to TRBJ2-5; TRBD1 aligns across 9 bases. This CDR3 comprises 15 residues. J lost 7 bases, V lost 2 bases, and 8 bases had no gene match. Germline lookup yields CDR1 KGHSH and CDR2 LQKENI.

This clonotype has at least ten counts. V and J are TRBV6-2 or TRBV6-3 and TRBJ1-2; 7 bases fit TRBD1. V lost 5 bases to trimming and J lost 7 bases; unmatched junction nucleotides: 4. This CDR3 is 12 amino acids long. Germline V gene sequence: CDR1 MNHEY, CDR2 SVGEGT. The DNA of the CDR3 is TGTGCCAGCAGTCGACAGGGTTTTGGCTACACCTTC. It specifies CASSRQGFGYTF.

This clonotype was detected a few times. CDR3 sequence: CASSKEIAGGPYYEQYF. DNA of the CDR3: TGTGCCAGCAGTAAAGAAATAGCGGGAGGGCCCTACTACGAGCAGTACTTC. This chain uses TRBV12-3 or TRBV12-4 with TRBJ2-7, with 11 bases fitting TRBD2. V shed 5 bases, J shed 3 bases, and the junction held 12 bases outside the gene matches. The CDR3 is 17 residues long.